What follows are 18 T cell receptor beta chains derived from one specimen sequenced in a study of blood T cell repertoires in COVID-19. Some clones are missing from TCRdb's copy, which holds only in-frame ones; the method was immunoSEQ multiplex PCR. The data contain under 350,000 clones, around 89% of them singletons. The sample was peripheral blood. The receptors were sampled from a man aged 40-49 years with acute or convalescent COVID-19.

The J gene is TRBJ2-7, the V gene TRBV20-1, with D unclear. Germline V gene sequence: CDR1 DFQATT, CDR2 SNEGSKA (reference sequence). The CDR3 is 13 residues long. V was trimmed by 3 bases and J by 4 bases, leaving 13 bases between them. The CDR3 loop reads CSASGQVEYEQYF. The CDR3 bases are TGCAGTGCTAGTGGGCAGGTCGAGTACGAGCAGTACTTC.

The chain links TRBV6-5 to TRBJ2-6; 11 nucleotides match TRBD1. The CDR3 has 15 residues. Germline assignment: CDR1 MNHEY and CDR2 SVGAGI. The J segment lost 2 bases and the V segment lost 8 bases, leaving 2 bases of the junction unmatched. CDR3 sequence: CASGTGGPGANVLTF. As DNA, the CDR3 is TGTGCCAGCGGGACAGGGGGGCCTGGGGCCAACGTCCTGACTTTC.

This sequence joins TRBV5-1 and TRBJ2-7; 9 nucleotides line up with TRBD1. This CDR3 region has 16 residues. Germline CDR1 reads SGHRS; CDR2 reads YFSETQ. Trimming cost V 3 bases and J 4 bases; bases outside gene matches: 11. The CDR3 reads CASSWAPGQGGYEQYF. DNA for the CDR3: TGCGCCAGCAGCTGGGCCCCGGGACAGGGAGGATACGAGCAGTACTTC.

The chain joins TRBV6-5 to TRBJ1-1, with 7 positions matching TRBD1. Germline CDR1 and CDR2: MNHEY and SVGAGI. The V segment lost 6 bases and the J segment 6 bases; nucleotides outside the gene matches: 13. The CDR3 covers 15 residues. In DNA, the CDR3 is TGTGCCAGCAGGGGGACAGAGCGGGGGAATCCTGAAGCTTTCTTT. Protein: CASRGTERGNPEAFF.

The chain couples TRBV2 to TRBJ2-1, with 11 nucleotides matching TRBD2. CDR1 is SNHLY and CDR2 is FYNNEI in the germline V gene. This CDR3 contains 16 residues. Trimming cost V 5 bases and J 10 bases; bases outside gene matches: 13. CDR3 bases: TGTGCCAGCAGTCCTCGAAGTAGCGGGGGGGCCCGGGAGCAGTTCTTC. It specifies CASSPRSSGGAREQFF. The variable domain in full, with the rest retrieved from reference TRBV2 and TRBJ2-1, is EPEVTQTPSHQVTQMGQEVILRCVPISNHLYFYWYRQILGQKVEFLVSFYNNEISEKSEIFDDQFSVERPDGSNFTLKIRSTKLEDSAMYFCASSPRSSGGAREQFFGPGTRLTVL.

The V call is TRBV30, the J call TRBJ1-4, with 7 bases aligning to TRBD1. Per the germline V gene, CDR1 is GTSNPN and CDR2 is SVGIG (reference sequence). The length of the CDR3 is 14 residues. Germline trimming cut 3 bases from V and 4 bases from J; bases unmatched to any gene: 5. This CDR3 is CAWRAGQLNEKLFF. Written as DNA, the CDR3 is TGTGCCTGGAGGGCGGGACAGCTTAATGAAAAACTGTTTTTT.

This clone came up a few times. The V and J genes are TRBV29-1 and TRBJ1-2; weak D call: TRBD1 (5 bases). In germline, CDR1 is SQVTM, CDR2 ANQGSEA. Trimming stripped 3 bases from V and 6 bases from J, with 17 bases between. There are 14 residues in the CDR3. CDR3 protein: CSVEKGPAKDGYTF. DNA of the CDR3: TGCAGCGTTGAGAAGGGGCCCGCAAAAGATGGCTACACCTTC.

The chain is built from TRBV3-1 (or the pseudogene TRBV3-2) and TRBJ2-3; 9 nucleotides match TRBD2. The germline V gene has CDR1 LGHDT and CDR2 YNNKEL (reference sequence). With V trimmed by 0 bases and J by 3 bases, 4 bases remained unmatched. This CDR3 is 16 amino acids long. The CDR3 nucleotides read TGTGCCAGCAGCCAAGAGCGGGGGGGCGGGACAGATACGCAGTATTTT. Translated, it gives CASSQERGGGTDTQYF.

A single count supports this clone. Different DNA sequences within this sample yield the same CDR3. As DNA, the CDR3 is TGTGCCACCAGTGGGGGGGGCTCCTACAATGAGCAGTTCTTC. Translated: CATSGGGSYNEQFF. The genes are TRBV24-1 and TRBJ2-1; 7 bases line up with TRBD2. After removal of 5 bases from V and 0 bases from J, the junction contained 0 bases not matched to a gene. The CDR3 has 14 residues. Germline lookup yields CDR1 KGHDR and CDR2 SFDVKD.

In this sample, this clone turned up once. This sequence joins TRBV3-1 (or the pseudogene TRBV3-2) and TRBJ2-7; D call uncertain. There are 12 residues in the CDR3. The V gene's germline CDR1 is LGHDT and CDR2 YNNKEL (reference sequence). Trimming took 5 bases from V and 2 from J, leaving 7 bases between them. As DNA, the CDR3 is TGTGCCAGCAGCTCCCCTACCTACGAGCAGTACTTC. This encodes CASSSPTYEQYF.

The chain couples TRBV27 to TRBJ2-3, with D perhaps TRBD2 (6 bases). Germline assignment: CDR1 MNHEY and CDR2 SMNVEV (reference sequence). Trimming removed 2 bases from V and 3 bases from J, with 12 bases in between. The CDR3 extends over 15 amino acids. The CDR3 DNA follows: TGTGCCAGCAGTTTACGCGGGGCGGAGACAGATACGCAGTATTTT. This encodes CASSLRGAETDTQYF.

The V gene is TRBV5-1, the J gene TRBJ1-2, with TRBD1 matching over 8 bases. This CDR3 spans 15 amino acids. V trimming: 5 bases; J trimming: 6 bases; junction bases outside the gene matches: 12. Germline CDR1 and CDR2: SGHRS and YFSETQ. CDR3 loop: CASSPRTGPSDGYTF. The DNA for the CDR3 is TGCGCCAGCAGTCCTCGGACAGGGCCTTCGGATGGCTACACCTTC.

This clone was counted once. This chain uses TRBV7-9 with TRBJ2-2; D is unresolved. Germline V gene lookup returns CDR1 SEHNR and CDR2 FQNEAQ (reference sequence). This CDR3 has 11 residues. Trimming stripped 5 bases from V and 11 bases from J, with 9 bases between. In DNA, the CDR3 is TGTGCCAGCAGCCAAAAGAGAGAGCTGTTTTTT. Its translation: CASSQKRELFF.

The V call is TRBV3-1 (or the pseudogene TRBV3-2), the J call TRBJ2-1; TRBD2 matches at 10 bases. Germline V gene lookup returns CDR1 LGHDT and CDR2 YNNKEL (reference sequence). The CDR3 covers 12 residues. Germline trimming cut 8 bases from V and 10 bases from J; bases unmatched to any gene: 5. CDR3 nucleotide sequence: TGTGCCAGCGCACTACTAGCGGGGGAGCAGTTCTTC. It translates to CASALLAGEQFF.

The count of this clone is one. The chain joins TRBV11-1 to TRBJ1-1; a weak D match, TRBD1 (5 bases). Germline assignment: CDR1 SGHAT and CDR2 FQDESV (reference sequence). This CDR3 is built from 13 residues. Trimming took 0 bases from V and 8 from J, leaving 10 bases between them. The CDR3 sequence is CASSLARTKEAFF. In DNA, the CDR3 is TGTGCCAGCAGCTTAGCGAGGACAAAAGAAGCTTTCTTT.

This clone appeared once. The genes are TRBV5-8 and TRBJ2-1; D remains ambiguous. V gave up 3 bases and J gave up 1 base, with 11 bases separating them. The CDR3 loop spans 15 amino acids. Per germline, CDR1 SGHTS and CDR2 YDEGEE. The CDR3 here is CASSSGVASYNEQFF. DNA of the CDR3: TGTGCCAGCAGCTCCGGAGTAGCTTCCTACAATGAGCAGTTCTTC.

The chain is built from TRBV3-1 (or the pseudogene TRBV3-2) and TRBJ2-4, with TRBD1 matching 10 bases. The CDR3 length is 14 residues. The V and J ends lost 3 bases and 8 bases, in that order; junction bases with no gene match: 4. Germline CDR1 reads LGHDT; CDR2 reads YNNKEL (reference sequence). DNA of the CDR3: TGTGCCAGCAGCCAGGGACAGGGGTTTGACATTCAGTACTTC. Its protein is CASSQGQGFDIQYF.

The V call is TRBV6-5, the J call TRBJ1-2; 7 bases agree with TRBD1. CDR1 and CDR2 from the germline V gene are MNHEY and SVGAGI. V lost 6 bases and J lost 5; bases outside the gene matches: 9. This CDR3 comprises 14 residues. CDR3 coding DNA: TGTGCCAGCAGACTCCGGGACAGTTGGTATGGCTACACCTTC. Translation: CASRLRDSWYGYTF.